Listed here are 30 T cell receptor beta chains from one sample, sequenced in a study of neoadjuvant anti-PD-1 for oral cavity cancer. Time point noted: after neoadjuvant nivolumab, at surgical resection. Assay: immunoSEQ multiplex PCR; the TCRdb copy retains only in-frame clones and omits some. The top ten clones hold 15% to 20% of a sample with 35,000 to 40,000 clones, over 30% of them seen once. Sequenced material: tumor tissue, taken after nivolumab (anti-PD-1) treatment. These receptors came from a person between 35 and 79 years old with oral cavity squamous cell carcinoma.

In nucleotides, the CDR3 is TGTGCCAGCAGCTGGGACAGGGGGCAAATGAACACTGAAGCTTTCTTT. Protein: CASSWDRGQMNTEAFF. V gene TRBV5-4 combines with J gene TRBJ1-1; 12 nucleotides agree with TRBD1. V lost 3 bases and J lost 0; bases outside the gene matches: 3. The CDR3 length is 16 residues. Germline V gene data show CDR1 as SGHNT and CDR2 as YYREEE (reference sequence). Variable domain in full (rest from reference TRBV5-4 and TRBJ1-1): ETGVTQSPTHLIKTRGQQVTLRCSSQSGHNTVSWYQQALGQGPQFIFQYYREEENGRGNFPPRFSGLQFPNYSSELNVNALELDDSALYLCASSWDRGQMNTEAFFGQGTRLTVV.

The genes are TRBV4-1 and TRBJ1-6; D not resolved. From germline, CDR1 is MGHRA and CDR2 YSYEKL. The CDR3 consists of 15 residues. V lost 1 base and J 7 bases, leaving 11 bases between the germline ends. CDR3 sequence (DNA): TGCGCCAGCAGCCAAGTCGGCAGCAAGAATTCACCCCTCCACTTT. It yields the protein CASSQVGSKNSPLHF.

The chain is built from TRBV4-2 and TRBJ1-1, with D unclear. The CDR3 is made up of 14 amino acids. CDR1 and CDR2 (germline): LGHNA, YNFKEQ. V was shortened by 0 bases and J by 0 bases, with 5 bases between the two germline ends. CDR3 residues: CASSQDLLNTEAFF. CDR3 in DNA: TGTGCCAGCAGCCAAGATCTCCTGAACACTGAAGCTTTCTTT.

The CDR3 region has the DNA TGTGCCAGCAGCAAAGAAGAGGGTTACGAGCAGTACTTC. Translating it yields CASSKEEGYEQYF. The chain links TRBV11-3 to TRBJ2-7; possible D gene TRBD2, 5 bases. V dropped 5 bases and J dropped 4 bases, with 12 bases sitting between them. The CDR3 runs to 13 residues. Germline lookup yields CDR1 SGHNT and CDR2 YENEEA. Together with reference TRBV11-3 and TRBJ2-7, the CDR3 gives the full variable domain: EAGVVQSPRYKIIEKKQPVAFWCNPISGHNTLYWYLQNLGQGPELLIRYENEEAVDDSQLPKDRFSAERLKGVDSTLKIQPAELGDSAVYLCASSKEEGYEQYFGPGTRLTVT.

This rearrangement joins TRBV19 to TRBJ2-3, with unresolved D. The germline V gene encodes CDR1 LNHDA and CDR2 SQIVND (reference sequence). V gave up 5 bases and J gave up 6 bases, with 6 bases separating them. The CDR3 totals 11 residues. For the CDR3, the DNA is TGTGCCAGTAGTGCGTGGGATACGCAGTATTTT. The encoded protein is CASSAWDTQYF.

This clone appeared a single time. V usage is TRBV2 and J usage is TRBJ2-4; 7 bases are a match to TRBD2. Germline trimming cut 2 bases from V and 2 bases from J; bases unmatched to any gene: 9. Germline V CDR1 and CDR2: SNHLY, FYNNEI. The CDR3 is 17 residues long. DNA for the CDR3: TGTGCCAGCAGTGAACTTGGGGGGGGAAGATCCAAAAACATTCAGTACTTC. Protein sequence: CASSELGGGRSKNIQYF.

This clone was seen a few times. This chain joins TRBV7-9 and TRBJ2-1, with D hard to call. The CDR3 covers 18 residues. The germline V gene has CDR1 SEHNR and CDR2 FQNEAQ (reference sequence). With 5 bases removed from V and 1 base from J, the gap between germline ends came to 21 bases. CDR3 sequence: CASSTSELSVKSYNEQFF. CDR3 nucleotide sequence: TGTGCCAGCAGCACATCGGAGTTGTCAGTAAAATCCTACAATGAGCAGTTCTTC.

The V and J genes are TRBV7-8 and TRBJ2-3; D could derive from TRBD1 or TRBD2 (5 bases each). This CDR3 has 22 residues. CDR1 SGHVS and CDR2 FQNEAQ come from the germline V gene. Trimming cost V 4 bases and J 1 base, with 33 bases left between them. In DNA form, the CDR3 reads TGTGCCAGCAGCTCGCCGACTGGCAGTGCTGGGGCTAGAGGGACCTGCACAGATACGCAGTATTTT. It is translated as CASSSPTGSAGARGTCTDTQYF.

The chain employs TRBV15 and TRBJ2-7; maybe TRBD2 (5 bases). V was shortened by 4 bases and J by 2 bases, with 15 bases between the two germline ends. CDR1 is LNHNV and CDR2 is YYDKDF in the germline V gene (reference sequence). This CDR3 is 15 amino acids long. The CDR3 reads CATSTGSTGTYEQYF. The CDR3 nucleotides read TGTGCCACCAGCACGGGTTCGACGGGAACCTACGAGCAGTACTTC. The whole variable domain, remainder taken from reference TRBV15 and TRBJ2-7, is DAMVIQNPRYQVTQFGKPVTLSCSQTLNHNVMYWYQQKSSQAPKLLFHYYDKDFNNEADTPDNFQSRRPNTSFCFLDIRSPGLGDTAMYLCATSTGSTGTYEQYFGPGTRLTVT.

This clone was recorded many times. V usage is TRBV30 and J usage is TRBJ2-2; D is tentatively TRBD1 or TRBD2 (5 bases each). V was cut by 3 bases and J by 4 bases, with 9 bases left in between. The CDR3 contains 13 residues. CDR1 is GTSNPN and CDR2 is SVGIG in the germline V gene (reference sequence). CDR3 nucleotides: TGTGCCTGGAGGGGGACCTTCACCGGGGAGCTGTTTTTT. It is translated as CAWRGTFTGELFF.

This clone appeared a few times. The chain carries TRBV19 and TRBJ1-5, with 8 bases identical to TRBD1. The CDR3 loop spans 15 amino acids. The V segment lost 5 bases and the J segment 6 bases; nucleotides outside the gene matches: 9. CDR1 and CDR2 (germline): LNHDA, SQIVND (reference sequence). CDR3 sequence: CASSPGQGVGQPQHF. In DNA, the CDR3 is TGTGCCAGTAGTCCTGGACAGGGCGTTGGTCAGCCCCAGCATTTT. The complete variable domain, with remaining parts taken from reference TRBV19 and TRBJ1-5, reads DGGITQSPKYLFRKEGQNVTLSCEQNLNHDAMYWYRQDPGQGLRLIYYSQIVNDFQKGDIAEGYSVSREKKESFPLTVTSAQKNPTAFYLCASSPGQGVGQPQHFGDGTRLSIL.

This clone was seen a handful of times. This rearrangement joins TRBV19 to TRBJ2-5; the D gene is possibly TRBD1 (6 bases). The CDR3 spans 14 residues. Germline V gene lookup returns CDR1 LNHDA and CDR2 SQIVND (reference sequence). Trimming removed 3 bases from V and 5 bases from J, with 13 bases in between. The CDR3 sequence: CASSIRLQGETQYF. CDR3 bases: TGTGCCAGTAGTATTCGCCTCCAGGGGGAGACCCAGTACTTC.

The rearrangement links TRBV6-5 to TRBJ1-3; D remains ambiguous. Germline V gives CDR1 MNHEY, CDR2 SVGAGI. V lost 8 bases to trimming and J lost 0 bases, with 11 bases between them. This CDR3 region has 14 residues. CDR3 protein: CASSAGPSGNTIYF. The CDR3 DNA reads TGTGCCAGCTCGGCAGGACCCTCTGGAAACACCATATATTTT.

Here the CDR3 reads CASSQESSSGYNEQFF. In DNA, the CDR3 is TGTGCCAGCAGCCAAGAAAGTTCTAGCGGCTACAATGAGCAGTTCTTC. The chain is built from TRBV4-2 and TRBJ2-1; 7 positions match TRBD2. In germline, CDR1 is LGHNA, CDR2 YNFKEQ. The trim removed 0 bases at V and 3 bases at J, leaving 5 bases unmatched. The CDR3 extends over 16 amino acids.

The gene calls are TRBV9 and TRBJ2-5; D may be TRBD2 (6 bases). CDR3 length equals 14 residues. From germline, CDR1 is SGDLS and CDR2 YYNGEE. The V end was cut by 0 bases, the J end by 1 base, with 7 bases between. This CDR3 reads CASSVGSGQETQYF. CDR3 nucleotides: TGTGCCAGCAGCGTAGGTAGCGGCCAAGAGACCCAGTACTTC.

This clone was seen a handful of times. This chain connects TRBV2 to TRBJ2-7; weak D call: TRBD2 (6 bases). CDR3 length equals 12 residues. Trimming pared 6 bases from V and 5 bases from J, leaving 11 bases between. Germline-derived CDR1 and CDR2 are SNHLY and FYNNEI. CDR3 sequence reads: CASRRGFDEQYF. CDR3 nucleotides: TGTGCCAGCAGACGGGGGTTCGACGAGCAGTACTTC.

This rearrangement joins TRBV15 to TRBJ2-1; the D gene could be TRBD1 or TRBD2 (6 bases each). This CDR3 contains 15 residues. Germline CDR1 LNHNV, CDR2 YYDKDF (reference sequence). Trimming took 2 bases from V and 5 from J, leaving 13 bases between them. The CDR3: CATSRSGDNDNEQFF. In DNA, the CDR3 is TGTGCCACCAGCAGATCGGGGGACAATGACAATGAGCAGTTCTTC.

The chain recombines TRBV11-2 with TRBJ1-1; D remains unclear. The length of the CDR3 is 15 residues. CDR1 and CDR2 from the germline V gene are SGHAT and FQNNGV. V lost 1 base, J lost 1 base, and 10 bases lay in between. The CDR3 DNA reads as TGTGCCAGCAGCTTAGGCAGGAGCTCGAACACTGAAGCTTTCTTT. Translation: CASSLGRSSNTEAFF.

The chain carries TRBV7-8 and TRBJ2-7, with TRBD1 matching 7 bases. V lost 4 bases to trimming and J lost 4 bases; unmatched junction nucleotides: 7. The CDR3 is made up of 14 amino acids. CDR1 is SGHVS, CDR2 FQNEAQ, per germline. The CDR3 reads CASSWGQPSYEQYF. The CDR3 coding sequence is TGTGCCAGCAGCTGGGGACAGCCCTCTTACGAGCAGTACTTC.

This chain joins TRBV7-6 and TRBJ1-1; D is ambiguous. The germline V and J ends were trimmed by 3 bases and 8 bases, with 7 bases remaining between them. Per germline, CDR1 SGHVS and CDR2 FNYEAQ. CDR3 length equals 11 residues. The CDR3 DNA follows: TGTGCCAGCAGCTTTGGATCCGAAGCTTTCTTT. Translated, it gives CASSFGSEAFF.

This clone was found once. The chain has TRBV11-1 and TRBJ2-1; 15 bases are a match to TRBD2. V lost 8 bases to trimming and J lost 9 bases; unmatched junction nucleotides: 8. CDR1 SGHAT and CDR2 FQDESV come from the germline V gene (reference sequence). The CDR3 totals 15 residues. This CDR3 reads CASAWTSGRAGEQFF. CDR3 DNA sequence: TGTGCCAGCGCCTGGACTAGCGGGAGGGCGGGTGAGCAGTTCTTC.

This clone was picked up many times. The chain recombines TRBV9 with TRBJ2-7; D is perhaps TRBD2 (6 bases). The CDR3 consists of 14 residues. Between the trimmed V and J ends, which lost 4 bases and 2 bases, there was a span of 13 bases. From germline, CDR1 is SGDLS and CDR2 YYNGEE. This CDR3 reads CASSFSGGAYEQYF. The CDR3 bases are TGTGCCAGCAGCTTCAGCGGAGGGGCCTACGAGCAGTACTTC.

This clone came up once. This rearrangement joins TRBV9 to TRBJ1-1, with 9 bases lining up with TRBD1. Germline V gene sequence: CDR1 SGDLS, CDR2 YYNGEE. The CDR3 length is 16 residues. With V trimmed by 3 bases and J by 5 bases, 11 bases remained unmatched. CDR3 region: CASSEAGWTGVTEAFF. The CDR3 DNA follows: TGTGCCAGCAGCGAGGCCGGTTGGACAGGGGTGACTGAAGCTTTCTTT. Full variable domain (remainder filled in from reference TRBV9 and TRBJ1-1): DSGVTQTPKHLITATGQRVTLRCSPRSGDLSVYWYQQSLDQGLQFLIQYYNGEERAKGNILERFSAQQFPDLHSELNLSSLELGDSALYFCASSEAGWTGVTEAFFGQGTRLTVV.

The sample holds many counts of this clone. The chain couples TRBV7-2 to TRBJ1-4, with D tentatively TRBD1 (5 bases). Germline values: CDR1 SGHTA, CDR2 FQGNSA. The CDR3 spans 15 residues. V lost 5 bases to trimming and J lost 2 bases, with 12 bases between them. The CDR3 nucleotides read TGTGCCAGCAGCCCCCTGGGGGTTACTAATGAAAAACTGTTTTTT. It yields the protein CASSPLGVTNEKLFF.

This clone was counted once. The CDR3 nucleotides are TGTGCCAGCAGTGAGGGCAGAAACTATGGCTACACCTTC. This encodes CASSEGRNYGYTF. The chain carries TRBV2 and TRBJ1-2; D unclear. The CDR3 is 13 amino acids. The germline V and J ends were trimmed by 3 bases and 2 bases, with 7 bases remaining between them. Germline loops: CDR1 SNHLY, CDR2 FYNNEI. The whole variable domain, remainder taken from reference TRBV2 and TRBJ1-2, is EPEVTQTPSHQVTQMGQEVILRCVPISNHLYFYWYRQILGQKVEFLVSFYNNEISEKSEIFDDQFSVERPDGSNFTLKIRSTKLEDSAMYFCASSEGRNYGYTFGSGTRLTVV.

This rearrangement joins TRBV5-4 to TRBJ2-6, with D possibly called TRBD1 or TRBD2 (6 bases each). V was clipped by 3 bases and J by 3 bases, with 16 bases between them. The germline V gene has CDR1 SGHNT and CDR2 YYREEE (reference sequence). CDR3 length equals 17 residues. DNA for the CDR3: TGTGCCAGCAGCTGGGGGGCCCGGGAATTTGGGGCCAACGTCCTGACTTTC. Protein sequence: CASSWGAREFGANVLTF.

The chain uses TRBV7-9 and TRBJ2-1, with 9 bases aligning to TRBD1. Losses at the gene ends were 2 bases for V and 9 bases for J; bases not matched to a gene: 8. This CDR3 has 15 residues. Germline assignment: CDR1 SEHNR and CDR2 FQNEAQ (reference sequence). The CDR3 coding sequence is TGTGCCAGCAGCTTATTTGGGGACAGGGCGAGTGAGCAGTTCTTC. Encoded protein: CASSLFGDRASEQFF.

In its sample, this clone was seen a few times. This chain joins TRBV2 and TRBJ1-5; D gene ambiguous. Germline V gene data show CDR1 as SNHLY and CDR2 as FYNNEI. Between the trimmed V and J ends, which lost 4 bases and 2 bases, there was a span of 9 bases. The CDR3 has 14 residues. CDR3 nucleotide sequence: TGTGCCAGCAGTGCCCAGCAGGGCAATCAGCCCCAGCATTTT. It is translated as CASSAQQGNQPQHF.

This clone appeared a few times. The rearrangement uses TRBV15 and TRBJ1-1; D is possibly TRBD1 (6 bases). Germline-derived CDR1 and CDR2 are LNHNV and YYDKDF (reference sequence). CDR3 length equals 16 residues. V lost 2 bases, J lost 3 bases, and 16 bases lay in between. CDR3 nucleotide sequence: TGTGCCACCAGCAGAATCTGGGGGGAGGGGGACACTGAAGCTTTCTTT. Protein sequence: CATSRIWGEGDTEAFF.

The V and J genes are TRBV5-1 and TRBJ1-5; 8 bases fit TRBD1. Germline values: CDR1 SGHRS, CDR2 YFSETQ. The CDR3 has 15 amino acids. The trim removed 4 bases at V and 6 bases at J, leaving 9 bases unmatched. CDR3 in amino acids: CASSPGTGPGQPQHF. The CDR3 DNA reads as TGCGCCAGCAGCCCGGGGACAGGTCCGGGTCAGCCCCAGCATTTT.